This passage covers 20 T cell receptor beta chains from one sample sequenced in a study of T cell repertoires in cytomegalovirus infection. Their antigens remain unidentified. MiXCR, applied by TCRdb to the reads, yields one record per CDR3 protein. The sample holds about 130,000 distinct CDR3 sequences, roughly a quarter seen once. Sequenced input: PBMCs, sequenced either directly or after in vitro stimulation (not recorded which). These receptors all come from a human donor in good health (CMV status not recorded). Some clones in this sample may be carry-over from other donors' samples.

The CDR3 DNA sequence: TGCAGCGGGCGAGCAGGCACCGGGGAGCTGTTTTTT. This codes for CSGRAGTGELFF. J is TRBJ2-2 and V is TRBV29-1; D gene ambiguous. The V end lost 7 bases, the J end lost 4 bases, and 10 bases lay between the germline ends. Germline CDR1 SQVTM, CDR2 ANQGSEA. The CDR3 has 12 residues.

Ten or more counts support this clonotype. The chain employs TRBV7-6 and TRBJ1-1; the D is unclear. CDR1 is SGHVS and CDR2 is FNYEAQ in the germline V gene. V gave up 5 bases and J gave up 1 base, with 14 bases separating them. The CDR3 is 15 amino acids. The CDR3 region is CASSATGLRNTEAFF. The CDR3, as DNA: TGTGCCAGCAGCGCCACTGGTCTCCGGAACACTGAAGCTTTCTTT.

The CDR3 nucleotides are TGTGCCAGCAGTTCCCAGACTGCGAACACTGAAGCTTTCTTT. It yields the protein CASSSQTANTEAFF. V is TRBV12-3 or TRBV12-4 and J is TRBJ1-1; D is uncertain. This CDR3 has 14 amino acids. The V gene lost 4 bases and the J gene lost 1 base, with 10 bases spanning the gap.

This chain joins TRBV11-2 and TRBJ2-3; the D is unclear. Per the germline V gene, CDR1 is SGHAT and CDR2 is FQNNGV. Deletions cut 5 bases from V and 4 bases from J, with 22 bases between. The CDR3 totals 17 residues. CDR3 sequence (DNA): TGTGCCAGCAGCGATTGGGTGACAAGTTCTAAGCCAGATACGCAGTATTTT. Translation: CASSDWVTSSKPDTQYF.

This clonotype was seen more than once but under ten times. The J gene is TRBJ1-3, the V gene TRBV19, with D perhaps matching TRBD1 (6 bases). Trimming removed 4 bases from V and 1 base from J, with 11 bases in between. CDR3 length: 15 amino acids. The germline gives CDR1 LNHDA, CDR2 SQIVND (reference sequence). CDR3 bases: TGTGCCAGTAGTACAACAGGGCTTTCTGGAAACACCATATATTTT. Protein: CASSTTGLSGNTIYF.

This clonotype occurred once. V usage is TRBV6-6 and J usage is TRBJ2-1, with D perhaps TRBD2 (6 bases). Trimming stripped 10 bases from V and 7 bases from J, with 26 bases between. This CDR3 spans 16 amino acids. Germline V gene sequence: CDR1 MNHNY, CDR2 SVGAGI (reference sequence). CDR3 sequence: CATQALQRVVRNEQFF. The CDR3 DNA reads as TGTGCCACCCAGGCCCTCCAGCGGGTAGTTAGGAATGAGCAGTTCTTC.

This clonotype was seen a handful of times. The CDR3 spells CSVDYGYTF. For the CDR3, the DNA is TGCAGCGTTGACTATGGCTACACCTTC. This chain links TRBV29-1 with TRBJ1-2; D remains ambiguous. This CDR3 is 9 amino acids long. V lost 3 bases and J lost 4, with 0 bases in between. Germline V gene lookup returns CDR1 SQVTM and CDR2 ANQGSEA.

This chain connects TRBV6-5 to TRBJ1-1; the match to TRBD1 covers 9 bases. Germline values: CDR1 MNHEY, CDR2 SVGAGI. The CDR3 has 15 amino acids. V lost 1 base and J lost 6; bases outside the gene matches: 6. CDR3 bases: TGTGCCAGCAGTTACTTACAGGGGGCGGGGGCTGAAGCTTTCTTT. Residues: CASSYLQGAGAEAFF.

This clonotype was counted ten times or more. This chain links TRBV7-9 with TRBJ1-1; D unclear. With 2 bases removed from V and 6 bases from J, the gap between germline ends came to 10 bases. CDR3 size: 13 residues. Germline V gene sequence: CDR1 SEHNR, CDR2 FQNEAQ (reference sequence). The chain's CDR3 is CASSLISGSEAFF. CDR3 nucleotides: TGTGCCAGCAGCTTAATCTCAGGCTCTGAAGCTTTCTTT.

This chain links TRBV29-1 with TRBJ1-1; a weak D match, TRBD1 (6 bases). CDR3 length equals 18 residues. V lost 6 bases and J lost 2, with 28 bases in between. Looked up from germline, CDR1 is SQVTM and CDR2 is ANQGSEA. CDR3 amino acids: CSVQNDRLSKGTNTEAFF. In DNA, the CDR3 is TGCAGCGTCCAGAACGACAGGCTCTCAAAAGGGACCAACACTGAAGCTTTCTTT.

This clonotype was detected many times. The chain links TRBV7-2 to TRBJ1-5; tentative D call: TRBD1 (6 bases). This CDR3 is 13 amino acids long. With 5 bases removed from V and 4 bases from J, the gap between germline ends came to 9 bases. Germline values: CDR1 SGHTA, CDR2 FQGNSA. The CDR3 nucleotides read TGTGCCAGCAGCCCCCAGGGGAATCAGCCCCAGCATTTT. Encoded protein: CASSPQGNQPQHF. The complete variable domain, with remaining parts taken from reference TRBV7-2 and TRBJ1-5, reads GAGVSQSPSNKVTEKGKDVELRCDPISGHTALYWYRQSLGQGLEFLIYFQGNSAPDKSGLPSDRFSAERTGGSVSTLTIQRTQQEDSAVYLCASSPQGNQPQHFGDGTRLSIL.

The rearrangement joins TRBV28 to TRBJ2-7, with D perhaps given as TRBD1 or TRBD2 (6 bases each). Trimming took off 5 bases at V and 3 bases at J, with 17 bases between the two ends. CDR3 length: 15 amino acids. The germline V gene encodes CDR1 MDHEN and CDR2 SYDVKM. As DNA, the CDR3 is TGTGCCAGCAGTCTCCCCACAGGGAGGTTCTACGAGCAGTACTTC. This translates into CASSLPTGRFYEQYF.

This clonotype showed up just a few times. This chain uses TRBV28 with TRBJ2-7; 7 nucleotides agree with TRBD1. Germline V gene lookup returns CDR1 MDHEN and CDR2 SYDVKM. This CDR3 has 15 amino acids. The V segment lost 5 bases and the J segment 1 base; nucleotides outside the gene matches: 8. This CDR3 reads CASSAPGTDSYEQYF. Written as DNA, the CDR3 is TGTGCCAGCAGTGCCCCCGGGACAGATTCCTACGAGCAGTACTTC.

This clonotype has more than one count but fewer than ten. CDR3 sequence (DNA): TGTGCCATCAGAGTCAGCGGGAGGGCCTACGAGCAGTACTTC. Translated: CAIRVSGRAYEQYF. The V gene is TRBV10-3, the J gene TRBJ2-7, with 10 bases lining up with TRBD2. The germline V gene has CDR1 ENHRY and CDR2 SYGVKD. V lost 6 bases to trimming and J lost 2 bases; unmatched junction nucleotides: 4. This CDR3 contains 14 residues.

This clonotype was detected ten times or more. The chain uses TRBV7-2 and TRBJ1-6; unclear D gene. CDR1 SGHTA and CDR2 FQGNSA come from the germline V gene. This CDR3 has 13 amino acids. Between the trimmed V and J ends, which lost 5 bases and 8 bases, there was a span of 10 bases. This CDR3 reads CASSPSIDSPLHF. The CDR3 DNA follows: TGTGCCAGCAGCCCGTCGATCGATTCACCCCTCCACTTT.

This clonotype was observed at least ten times. The gene calls are TRBV7-9 and TRBJ1-6, with D possibly TRBD1 on 5 matching bases. Germline loops: CDR1 SEHNR, CDR2 FQNEAQ (reference sequence). Trimming took 7 bases from V and 7 from J, leaving 20 bases between them. The length of the CDR3 is 16 residues. The CDR3 DNA follows: TGTGCCAGCACTTTTAATACCAGGGCAGGGAATTCACCCCTCCACTTT. Encoded protein: CASTFNTRAGNSPLHF.

In its sample, this clonotype was seen a few times. The chain has TRBV19 and TRBJ1-2, with a possible D match to TRBD1 (5 bases). Trimming removed 6 bases at V and 0 bases at J, with 11 bases between. The CDR3 totals 14 residues. Germline-derived CDR1 and CDR2 are LNHDA and SQIVND (reference sequence). Here the CDR3 DNA reads TGTGCCAGTAGGGTGACAGCAGCTAACTATGGCTACACCTTC. It yields the protein CASRVTAANYGYTF.

In this sample, this clonotype turned up many times. The CDR3 is CASSLGGAKNIQYF. The DNA of the CDR3 is TGTGCCAGCAGTTTAGGGGGAGCCAAAAACATTCAGTACTTC. V usage is TRBV12-3 or TRBV12-4 and J usage is TRBJ2-4; D not resolved. Trimming stripped 1 base from V and 0 bases from J, with 4 bases between. The CDR3 length is 14 residues.

In its sample, this clonotype was seen a few times. The CDR3 reads CASSSRERKTQYF. The CDR3 DNA reads as TGTGCCAGCAGCTCGCGGGAACGGAAGACCCAGTACTTC. This chain uses TRBV5-4 with TRBJ2-5; tentatively, D is TRBD2 (6 bases). V was clipped by 3 bases and J by 6 bases, with 12 bases between them. There are 13 residues in the CDR3. Germline CDR1 is SGHNT and CDR2 is YYREEE (reference sequence).

The chain employs TRBV29-1 and TRBJ1-1, with TRBD1 identical over 10 bases. Germline CDR1 is SQVTM and CDR2 is ANQGSEA. The CDR3 contains 16 residues. Trimming removed 7 bases from V and 2 bases from J; junction bases left unmatched: 13. CDR3 nucleotides: TGCAGCGGACAGGGGGCAGGATTCGGGGGAAACACTGAAGCTTTCTTT. Its protein product is CSGQGAGFGGNTEAFF.